A single count supports the clone carrying this T cell receptor beta chain. Its antigen is unidentified. This sample was taken from a study of a mutant IDH1 vaccine in newly diagnosed glioma. Findings of the study overall: Top peripheral T cell clonotype shifts appeared unrelated to pseudoprogression.

The CDR3 sequence is 15 residues long. The J segment lost 2 bases and the V segment lost 1 base, leaving 7 bases of the junction unmatched. CDR1 is SQVTM, CDR2 ANQGSEA, per germline. Time point specified: week 47, end of study. Every single dose of the vaccine, 300 ug of mutant IDH1 20-mer peptide, came with topical imiquimod. Donors' newly diagnosed IDH1-mutant WHO grade 3 or 4 astrocytomas lacked nuclear ATRX. Here immunoSEQ multiplex PCR was the method, and the copy in TCRdb shows in-frame clones only, minus some. The table lists approximately 56,000 clones, roughly 76% of them singletons. This specimen consisted of PBMCs, obtained from a glioma patient whose treatment included an IDH1 peptide vaccine. The chain combines TRBV29-1 with TRBJ2-7; 8 bases align to TRBD1. The sequence was obtained from a man aged 45-65 years with glioma. In DNA, the CDR3 is TGCAGCGTTGAAGTAGACGGGACAGGTACCTACGAGCAGTACTTC. Its translation: CSVEVDGTGTYEQYF.